The 10 T cell receptor beta chains given below trace back to one sample, sequenced in a study of blood T cell repertoires in COVID-19. Sequencing used immunoSEQ multiplex PCR; TCRdb keeps in-frame clones, though not all of them. The sample includes around 300,000 clones, roughly 87% seen only once; the top ten take roughly 6.2%. What was sequenced was PBMCs or T cells enriched from blood (not recorded which). The receptors shown here come from a woman aged 40 to 55 who had recovered from COVID-19.

The chain links TRBV28 to TRBJ2-5; 11 bases map to TRBD2. CDR1 MDHEN and CDR2 SYDVKM come from the germline V gene. The junction had 6 bases not matched to a gene; V was cut back by 6 bases and J by 3 bases. The CDR3 has 15 amino acids. The CDR3 here is CASSHIAGGEETQYF. In DNA form, the CDR3 reads TGTGCCAGCAGCCATATAGCGGGAGGGGAAGAGACCCAGTACTTC.

The V gene is TRBV27, the J gene TRBJ1-4; 8 positions agree with TRBD1. With 4 bases clipped from V and 7 bases from J, the junction kept 11 bases outside the gene matches. Germline V gives CDR1 MNHEY, CDR2 SMNVEV (reference sequence). CDR3 length equals 16 residues. The CDR3 loop is CASSSGGVNSFEKLFF. CDR3 in DNA: TGTGCCAGCAGTTCAGGGGGCGTAAACTCCTTTGAAAAACTGTTTTTT. Using reference TRBV27 and TRBJ1-4 for the parts outside the CDR3, the full variable domain is EAQVTQNPRYLITVTGKKLTVTCSQNMNHEYMSWYRQDPGLGLRQIYYSMNVEVTDKGDVPEGYKVSRKEKRNFPLILESPSPNQTSLYFCASSSGGVNSFEKLFFGSGTQLSVL.

Only a few counts were recorded for this clone. V is TRBV19 and J is TRBJ2-7, with 8 bases that match TRBD2. This CDR3 has 13 residues. After removal of 3 bases from V and 7 bases from J, the junction contained 5 bases not matched to a gene. The germline gives CDR1 LNHDA, CDR2 SQIVND (reference sequence). CDR3 residues: CASSIAGGVEQYF. The CDR3 DNA sequence: TGTGCCAGTAGTATCGCGGGAGGTGTTGAGCAGTACTTC.

V usage is TRBV5-1 and J usage is TRBJ2-5; 11 nucleotides match TRBD1. The CDR3 runs to 15 residues. Trimming took 4 bases from V and 6 from J; bases not matched to a gene: 8. From germline, CDR1 is SGHRS and CDR2 YFSETQ. Here the CDR3 reads CASSVGQGALKTQYF. DNA for the CDR3: TGCGCCAGCAGCGTTGGACAGGGGGCTTTGAAGACCCAGTACTTC. Variable domain in full (rest from reference TRBV5-1 and TRBJ2-5): KAGVTQTPRYLIKTRGQQVTLSCSPISGHRSVSWYQQTPGQGLQFLFEYFSETQRNKGNFPGRFSGRQFSNSRSEMNVSTLELGDSALYLCASSVGQGALKTQYFGPGTRLLVL.

CDR3 DNA sequence: TGTGCCAGCAGCCCTACCCGGACTAGCGGGAGGAGCTCCTACAATGAGCAGTTCTTC. It is translated as CASSPTRTSGRSSYNEQFF. V gene TRBV28 combines with J gene TRBJ2-1; 14 bases align to TRBD2. This CDR3 region has 19 residues. With 6 bases clipped from V and 0 bases from J, the junction kept 10 bases outside the gene matches. CDR1 is MDHEN and CDR2 is SYDVKM in the germline V gene.

This clone was recorded only once. The chain links TRBV19 to TRBJ1-2, with D hard to call. Trimming stripped 9 bases from V and 4 bases from J, with 15 bases between. The CDR3 length is 13 residues. Germline CDR1 LNHDA, CDR2 SQIVND (reference sequence). Here the CDR3 DNA reads TGTGCCAGCCGGGAGGGTCAGTTCTATGGCTACACCTTC. Translating it yields CASREGQFYGYTF.

The rearrangement joins TRBV5-4 to TRBJ1-1, with TRBD1 as a possible D gene (6 bases). In germline, CDR1 is SGHNT, CDR2 YYREEE (reference sequence). Trimming shortened V by 5 bases and J by 0 bases, and 11 bases separated the two germline ends. The CDR3 has 14 amino acids. The CDR3 DNA reads TGTGCCAGCAGTCGAGGACAGATGAACACTGAAGCTTTCTTT. Protein: CASSRGQMNTEAFF.

V and J are TRBV24-1 and TRBJ1-5; possible D gene TRBD1, 5 bases. This CDR3 comprises 13 residues. Per the germline V gene, CDR1 is KGHDR and CDR2 is SFDVKD. V was shortened by 3 bases and J by 4 bases, with 6 bases between the two germline ends. The CDR3 sequence is CATSDGGNQPQHF. CDR3 coding DNA: TGTGCCACCAGTGATGGGGGGAATCAGCCCCAGCATTTT.

This clone was seen once. This chain connects TRBV3-1 (or the pseudogene TRBV3-2) to TRBJ2-1; TRBD2 might be the D (6 bases). V gave up 4 bases and J gave up 4 bases, with 11 bases separating them. Per the germline V gene, CDR1 is LGHDT and CDR2 is YNNKEL (reference sequence). CDR3 length: 14 amino acids. CDR3 protein: CASSRRLAYNEQFF. The CDR3 coding sequence is TGTGCCAGCAGCCGTCGGCTAGCGTACAATGAGCAGTTCTTC.

Notes on this clone: At one of its ends the junction is not consistent with the germline gene, which may arise from a read error. The chain recombines TRBV7-7 with TRBJ2-1, with 8 nucleotides matching TRBD2. This CDR3 spans 16 amino acids. Per germline, CDR1 SSHAT and CDR2 FNYEAQ (reference sequence). CDR3 coding DNA: TGTGCTAGCAGCTTAGCGAGCAGCGGGAGTAGCAATGAGCAGTTCTTC. It is translated as CASSLASSGSSNEQFF.